This T cell receptor (beta chain) was recovered during a study of T cells in Graves' hyperthyroidism and ophthalmopathy. TCR beta CDR3 regions were amplified from RNA transcripts. During a first-round RT-PCR of the TCR CDR3, the HTBI primer set was used. TCRdb recomputed calls from the multiplex PCR reads with MiXCR, one row per CDR3 protein. The table has hundreds of thousands of distinct CDR3 sequences, 45% seen once; the top ten hold approximately 7.2%. Broader study findings: Blood samples included most of the expanded thyroid clonotypes exceeding 0.001. Ophthalmopathy was told apart from stable hyperthyroidism by a 13 V-J model.

As concerns this clonotype: Its specificity is unknown.

The germline V gene has CDR1 SEHNR and CDR2 FQNEAQ (reference sequence). CDR3 length: 14 amino acids. The V gene end was trimmed by 6 bases and the J gene end by 0 bases; junction bases not matched to a gene: 3. Lactation, pregnancy, other autoimmune disease or uncontrolled infection led to exclusion of patients. The specimen was peripheral blood or thyroid tissue (not recorded which). The sequence came from an adult man with Graves' disease, either hyperthyroidism or ophthalmopathy (not recorded which). This rearrangement joins TRBV7-9 to TRBJ2-5, with TRBD2 matching over 8 bases. This CDR3 is CASSSGIYQETQYF. As DNA, the CDR3 is TGTGCCAGCAGTAGCGGGATATACCAAGAGACCCAGTACTTC. Full variable domain (rest looked up from reference TRBV7-9 and TRBJ2-5): DTGVSQNPRHKITKRGQNVTFRCDPISEHNRLYWYRQTLGQGPEFLTYFQNEAQLEKSRLLSDRFSAERPKGSFSTLEIQRTEQGDSAMYLCASSSGIYQETQYFGPGTRLLVL.